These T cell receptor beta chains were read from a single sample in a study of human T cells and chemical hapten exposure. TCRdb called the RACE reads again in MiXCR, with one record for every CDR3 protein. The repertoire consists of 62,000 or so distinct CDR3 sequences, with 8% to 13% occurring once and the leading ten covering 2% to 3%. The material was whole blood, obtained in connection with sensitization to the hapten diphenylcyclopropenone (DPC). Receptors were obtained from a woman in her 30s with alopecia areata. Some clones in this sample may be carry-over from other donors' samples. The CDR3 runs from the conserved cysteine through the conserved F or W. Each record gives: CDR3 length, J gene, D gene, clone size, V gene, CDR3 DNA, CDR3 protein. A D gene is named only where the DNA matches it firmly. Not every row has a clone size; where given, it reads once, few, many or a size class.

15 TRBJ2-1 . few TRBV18 TGTGCCAGCTCACCAGGGCGGGACAATTACAATGAGCAGTTCTTC CASSPGRDNYNEQFF
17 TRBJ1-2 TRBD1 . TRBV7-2 TGTGCCAGCAGCATAGGACCCCCAAGACAGGGGGTTCGAGGCTACACCTTC CASSIGPPRQGVRGYTF
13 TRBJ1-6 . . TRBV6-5 TGTGCCAGCAGGTGGAGCGATAATTCACCCCTCCACTTT CASRWSDNSPLHF
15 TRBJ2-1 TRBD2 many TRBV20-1 TGCAGTGCTAGAGGTAGCGGGAGGTCCTACAATGAGCAGTTCTTC CSARGSGRSYNEQFF
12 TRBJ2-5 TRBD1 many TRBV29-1 TGCAGCGCCAGGGACAGGGCAGAGACCCAGTACTTC CSARDRAETQYF
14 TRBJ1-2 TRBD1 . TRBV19 TGTGCCAGTAGTAGAACCGGGACAGTTTATGGCTACACCTTC CASSRTGTVYGYTF
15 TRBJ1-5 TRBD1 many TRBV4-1 TGCGCCAGCAGCCCAAGCCGGGACAGGGATCAGCCCCAGCATTTT CASSPSRDRDQPQHF
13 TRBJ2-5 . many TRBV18 TGTGCCAGCTCACCACCCAACCAAGAGACCCAGTACTTC CASSPPNQETQYF
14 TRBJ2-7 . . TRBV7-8 TGTGCCAGCAGCTTAGGGACCGGCCCCCACGAGCAGTACTTC CASSLGTGPHEQYF
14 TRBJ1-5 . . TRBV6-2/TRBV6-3 TGTGCCAGCAGTAGGGGCCCAAGGGGTCAGCCCCAGCATTTT CASSRGPRGQPQHF
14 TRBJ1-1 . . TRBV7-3 TGTGCCAGCAGCCCCGGACGGATGAACACTGAAGCTTTCTTT CASSPGRMNTEAFF
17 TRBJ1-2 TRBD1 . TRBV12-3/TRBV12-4 TGTGCCAGCAGTTTAACGGACAGGGGGCGATTTGACTATGGCTACACCTTC CASSLTDRGRFDYGYTF
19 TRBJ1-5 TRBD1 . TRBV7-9 TGTGCCAGCAGCTCCACGGATGGGGGACAGAAGTATAGCAATCAGCCCCAGCATTTT CASSSTDGGQKYSNQPQHF
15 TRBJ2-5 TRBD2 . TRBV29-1 TGCAGCGTCCGAGGGGGTCTAGCGGGCCAAGAGACCCAGTACTTC CSVRGGLAGQETQYF
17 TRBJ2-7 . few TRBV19 TGTGCCAGTAGTATTGACCCTCAGCGGGCGTTATCCTACGAGCAGTACTTC CASSIDPQRALSYEQYF
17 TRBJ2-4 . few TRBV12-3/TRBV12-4 TGTGCCAGCAGTTTAGAAGAGGGGGGGATAGCCAAAAACATTCAGTACTTC CASSLEEGGIAKNIQYF
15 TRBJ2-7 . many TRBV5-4 TGTGCCAGCAGCTTGGCAGGGGCCACAGCCTACGAGCAGTACTTC CASSLAGATAYEQYF